Reported below is one T cell receptor beta chain. This sample is part of a study of blood T cell repertoires in COVID-19. Turning to the study itself: There were acute and convalescent COVID-19 samples, and they came from the United States, Italy and Spain. PBMCs, B-cell-depleted T cells, or T cells were the source of the cDNA or gDNA that made up the material.

Study processing details: How many nucleated cells were present was estimated from reference gene primer amplification. Some clones are missing from TCRdb's copy, which holds only in-frame ones; the method was immunoSEQ multiplex PCR. V, J and clone size were drawn from that table, and D and trimming were deduced from the DNA. This table holds approximately 92,000 clones, roughly 82% found once. This TCR was sampled from a man older than 75 with acute or convalescent COVID-19. The sequencing input was peripheral blood.

The CDR3 DNA reads as TGTGCCAGCAGTTACCAACACAGGGTGTCCGGGGAGCTGTTTTTT. It translates to CASSYQHRVSGELFF. The chain employs TRBV6-5 and TRBJ2-2; a weak D match, TRBD1 (6 bases). The germline V gene has CDR1 MNHEY and CDR2 SVGAGI. The CDR3 is 15 amino acids. The V end lost 2 bases, the J end lost 6 bases, and 13 bases lay between the germline ends.